Below, 17 T cell receptor beta chains from the same sample are listed, as sequenced in a study of T cell clonality in common variable immunodeficiency. Data came from immunoSEQ multiplex PCR; TCRdb stores just in-frame clones and leaves some out. Listed for the sample are roughly 55,000 clones, none seen a single time. Sample: peripheral blood mononuclear cells. Every receptor here comes from a person aged 18-69 years in good health.

This clone has ten or more counts. The CDR3 is CASSRSGGAAVEQYF. The CDR3 DNA, read in part, is TGTGCCAGCAGCCGTTCCGGAGGGGCAGCAGTCGAG. The chain carries TRBV7-2 and TRBJ2-7, with TRBD2 as a possible D gene (6 bases). The read is 3 residues too short to cover the CDR3 end, so that end is filled in from the germline J gene. V lost 5 bases to trimming and J lost 6 bases, with 20 bases between them. In germline, CDR1 is SGHTA, CDR2 FQGNSA. The CDR3 spans 15 residues.

This clone has a count of ten or more. The missing CDR3 end, 3 residues past where the read stops, is filled in from the germline J gene. The chain joins TRBV6-1 to TRBJ2-1; 8 bases line up with TRBD2. J gave up 4 bases and V 0 bases, and 5 bases lay outside the gene matches. The germline gives CDR1 MNHNS, CDR2 SASEGT. This CDR3 region has 16 residues. The sequenced part of the CDR3 DNA is TGTGCCAGCAGTGAAGCGAGCGGGAGCGGGTACAATGAG. Translated: CASSEASGSGYNE. The entire CDR3 protein reads CASSEASGSGYNEQFF.

This clone was observed many times. The CDR3 goes on 3 residues after the read ends, and that part is filled in from the germline J gene. The chain couples TRBV4-2 to TRBJ2-6; tentatively, D is TRBD1 (7 bases). The CDR3 runs 16 residues. The V gene lost 4 bases and the J gene lost 0 bases, with 10 bases spanning the gap. Germline V gene sequence: CDR1 LGHNA, CDR2 YNFKEQ. The CDR3 spells CASSPQGGSGANVLTF. The DNA read from the CDR3 is TGTGCCAGCAGCCCTCAGGGGGGCTCTGGGGCCAACGTC.

This clone was picked up many times. The read halts 3 residues ahead of the CDR3 end, with the missing end drawn from the germline J gene. V usage is TRBV2 and J usage is TRBJ2-1, with D possibly being TRBD1 (5 bases). CDR1 and CDR2 from the germline V gene are SNHLY and FYNNEI. The CDR3 runs 11 residues. Trimming removed 6 bases from V and 7 bases from J, with 7 bases in between. The CDR3 protein is CASRGQNEQFF. CDR3 DNA, as far as it was read: TGTGCCAGCAGGGGGCAAAATGAG.

This clone was seen repeatedly, ten times or more. Read coverage stops 3 residues before the CDR3 terminus; the germline J gene supplies the remainder. The chain joins TRBV7-6 to TRBJ1-2; D gene uncertain. This CDR3 region has 14 residues. CDR1 and CDR2 from the germline V gene are SGHVS and FNYEAQ. With 1 base removed from V and 4 bases from J, the gap between germline ends came to 10 bases. CDR3 region: CASSLDSVGYGYTF. The DNA read from the CDR3 is TGTGCCAGCAGCTTAGACAGTGTGGGCTATGGC.

This clone was seen repeatedly, ten times or more. The CDR3 end is not reached by the read, which stops 3 residues before it; the germline J gene fills it in. V and J are TRBV2 and TRBJ1-1; 9 bases are shared with TRBD1. This CDR3 has 15 amino acids. Germline trimming cut 4 bases from V and 1 base from J; bases unmatched to any gene: 4. The V gene's germline CDR1 is SNHLY and CDR2 FYNNEI. CDR3 loop: CASSGGDRANTEAFF. Incomplete CDR3 DNA: TGTGCCAGCAGTGGGGGGGACAGGGCGAACACTGAA.

This clone was recorded many times. From the germline J gene comes the end of the CDR3, since the read stops 3 residues before it. The V and J genes are TRBV5-1 and TRBJ2-1; 9 bases match TRBD1. Germline CDR1 reads SGHRS; CDR2 reads YFSETQ. The CDR3 loop spans 15 amino acids. The junction had 3 bases not matched to a gene; V was cut back by 2 bases and J by 3 bases. CDR3 region: CASSFRTGVYNEQFF. CDR3 DNA, as far as it was read: TGCGCCAGCAGCTTCCGGACAGGGGTCTACAATGAG.

This clone was detected many times. With the read ending 3 residues before the CDR3 end, the germline J gene is used to fill in that end. The V call is TRBV28, the J call TRBJ1-1, with D possibly being TRBD1 (5 bases). From germline, CDR1 is MDHEN and CDR2 SYDVKM. This CDR3 is 13 amino acids long. Between the trimmed V and J ends, which lost 7 bases and 0 bases, there was a span of 9 bases. The sequenced part of the CDR3 DNA is TGTGCCAGCATGGACACCATGAACACTGAA. Its translation is CASMDTMNTE. The CDR3 in its entirety is CASMDTMNTEAFF.

This clone has more than one count but fewer than ten. From the germline J gene comes the end of the CDR3, since the read stops 3 residues before it. The same CDR3 is also encoded by other DNA sequences in this sample. V is TRBV5-1 and J is TRBJ1-5; D may be TRBD1 (6 bases). V gave up 5 bases and J gave up 8 bases, with 17 bases separating them. Germline assignment: CDR1 SGHRS and CDR2 YFSETQ. The CDR3 length is 14 residues. The part of the CDR3 DNA that was read is TGCGCCAGCAGGTTAGACAGGAGCCTAAAGCCC. Protein: CASRLDRSLKP. The entire CDR3 protein reads CASRLDRSLKPQHF.

This clone was recorded at least ten times. Sequencing ends 3 residues short of the CDR3 end; the germline J gene provides the rest. The chain recombines TRBV30 with TRBJ1-2; D remains ambiguous. This CDR3 is 12 amino acids long. Germline CDR1 GTSNPN, CDR2 SVGIG (reference sequence). Trimming took 3 bases from V and 3 from J, leaving 8 bases between them. The CDR3 is CAWRSIDYGYTF. The DNA read from the CDR3 is TGTGCCTGGAGATCGATAGACTATGGC.

In this sample, this clone turned up many times. The missing CDR3 end, 3 residues past where the read stops, is filled in from the germline J gene. J is TRBJ2-1 and V is TRBV20-1, with TRBD2 matching over 12 bases. V lost 0 bases and J lost 2; bases outside the gene matches: 11. CDR1 and CDR2 (germline): DFQATT, SNEGSKA (reference sequence). The CDR3 sequence is 19 residues long. The CDR3 bases that were read are TGCAGTGCTAGAGATCAGACTAGCGGGAGCCCCCTGGCCTACAATGAG. Its protein product is CSARDQTSGSPLAYNE. The CDR3 reads in full as CSARDQTSGSPLAYNEQFF.

This clone came up many times. CDR3 residues: CASSIIGGSAGELFF. The CDR3 bases that were read are TGTGCCAGTAGTATTATTGGGGGGAGCGCCGGGGAG. V gene TRBV19 combines with J gene TRBJ2-2; weak D call: TRBD2 (6 bases). The read terminates 3 residues before the CDR3 end, so the remaining end is supplied by the germline J gene. V shed 3 bases and J shed 6 bases, with 14 bases lying between them. The CDR3 extends over 15 amino acids. Germline values: CDR1 LNHDA, CDR2 SQIVND (reference sequence).

There are many counts of this clone. The read finishes 3 residues shy of the CDR3 end, and the germline J gene is used to complete it. The chain links TRBV29-1 to TRBJ2-1; 7 positions match TRBD1. The CDR3 covers 13 residues. V gave up 6 bases and J gave up 1 base; unmatched junction bases: 3. The germline CDR1 and CDR2 sequences are SQVTM and ANQGSEA. CDR3 region: CSVATGSYNEQFF. The sequenced CDR3 bases are TGCAGCGTCGCGACAGGGTCCTACAATGAG.

In this sample, this clone turned up many times. Read sequence stops 3 residues before the CDR3 end, and the germline J gene provides the missing end. The chain has TRBV12-3 or TRBV12-4 and TRBJ2-2, with 7 bases that match TRBD1. CDR3 length: 16 residues. V lost 5 bases, J lost 0 bases, and 6 bases stayed unmatched. The CDR3 sequence: CASSMGDSPNTGELFF. The sequenced CDR3 bases are TGTGCCAGCAGTATGGGGGACAGTCCGAACACCGGGGAG.

This clone was seen many times. The CDR3 sequence: CASSQDRVVGSAGNEQFF. The DNA read from the CDR3 is TGTGCCAGCAGCCAAGATCGCGTTGTGGGCAGTGCTGGCAATGAG. The rearrangement uses TRBV4-2 and TRBJ2-1; D gene ambiguous. With the read ending 3 residues before the CDR3 end, the germline J gene is used to fill in that end. Trimming took off 0 bases at V and 6 bases at J, with 21 bases between the two ends. Looked up from germline, CDR1 is LGHNA and CDR2 is YNFKEQ. The CDR3 is 18 residues long.

This clone appeared many times. Read data end 3 residues before the CDR3 end; the end is taken from the germline J gene. The rearrangement joins TRBV20-1 to TRBJ2-3, with 9 positions matching TRBD2. Germline trimming cut 3 bases from V and 4 bases from J; bases unmatched to any gene: 14. CDR1 DFQATT and CDR2 SNEGSKA come from the germline V gene (reference sequence). This CDR3 is 17 amino acids long. Partial CDR3 DNA: TGCAGTGCTAGCGTTATAGCGGGAGAGGTTGGTTCAGATACG. Amino acids: CSASVIAGEVGSDT. The full CDR3 reads CSASVIAGEVGSDTQYF.

This clone was seen at least ten times. The read terminates 3 residues before the CDR3 end, so the remaining end is supplied by the germline J gene. The chain links TRBV30 to TRBJ2-7, with D perhaps matching TRBD2 (6 bases). Germline CDR1 reads GTSNPN; CDR2 reads SVGIG (reference sequence). The V gene lost 2 bases and the J gene lost 3 bases, with 23 bases spanning the gap. This CDR3 is built from 17 residues. CDR3 bases read: TGTGCCTGGAGTCTCGCGGGATTCTTACCGCTTAGCTACGAG. Protein product: CAWSLAGFLPLSYE. The CDR3 reads in full as CAWSLAGFLPLSYEQYF.